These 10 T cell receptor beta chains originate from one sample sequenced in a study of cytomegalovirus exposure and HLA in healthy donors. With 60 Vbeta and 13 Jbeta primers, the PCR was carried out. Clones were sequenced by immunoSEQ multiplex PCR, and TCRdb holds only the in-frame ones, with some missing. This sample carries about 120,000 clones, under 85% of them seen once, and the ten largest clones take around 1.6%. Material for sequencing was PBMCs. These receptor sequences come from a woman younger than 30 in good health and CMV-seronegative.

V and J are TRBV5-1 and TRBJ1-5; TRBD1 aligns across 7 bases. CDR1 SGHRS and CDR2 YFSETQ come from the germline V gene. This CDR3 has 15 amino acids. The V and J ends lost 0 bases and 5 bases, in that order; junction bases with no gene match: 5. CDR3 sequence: CASSLGDRDDQPQHF. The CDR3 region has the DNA TGCGCCAGCAGCTTGGGAGACAGGGATGATCAGCCCCAGCATTTT.

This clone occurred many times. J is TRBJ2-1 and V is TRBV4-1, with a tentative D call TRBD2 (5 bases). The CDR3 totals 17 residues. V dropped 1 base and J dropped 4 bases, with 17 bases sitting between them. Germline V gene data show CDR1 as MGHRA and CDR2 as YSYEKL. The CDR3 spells CASSQGPTTSNYNEQFF. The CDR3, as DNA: TGCGCCAGCAGCCAAGGTCCGACTACTTCGAATTACAATGAGCAGTTCTTC.

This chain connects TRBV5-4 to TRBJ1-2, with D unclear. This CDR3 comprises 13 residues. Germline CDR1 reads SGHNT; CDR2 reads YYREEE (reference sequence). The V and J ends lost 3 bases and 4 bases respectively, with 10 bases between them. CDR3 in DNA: TGTGCCAGCAGCTCTGATGAGGCCTATGGCTACACCTTC. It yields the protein CASSSDEAYGYTF.

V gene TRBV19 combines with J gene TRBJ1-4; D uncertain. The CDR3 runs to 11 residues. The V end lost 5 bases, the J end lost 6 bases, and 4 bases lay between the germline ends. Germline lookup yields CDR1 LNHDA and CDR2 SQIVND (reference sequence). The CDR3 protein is CASSSYEKLFF. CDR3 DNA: TGTGCCAGTAGTTCTTATGAAAAACTGTTTTTT. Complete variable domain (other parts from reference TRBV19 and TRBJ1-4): DGGITQSPKYLFRKEGQNVTLSCEQNLNHDAMYWYRQDPGQGLRLIYYSQIVNDFQKGDIAEGYSVSREKKESFPLTVTSAQKNPTAFYLCASSSYEKLFFGSGTQLSVL.

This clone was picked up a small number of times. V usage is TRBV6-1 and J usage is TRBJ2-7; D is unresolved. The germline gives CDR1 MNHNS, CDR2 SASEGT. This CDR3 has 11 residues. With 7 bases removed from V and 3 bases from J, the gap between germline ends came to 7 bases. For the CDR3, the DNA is TGTGCCAGCAACCGGGTCTACGAGCAGTACTTC. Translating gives CASNRVYEQYF.

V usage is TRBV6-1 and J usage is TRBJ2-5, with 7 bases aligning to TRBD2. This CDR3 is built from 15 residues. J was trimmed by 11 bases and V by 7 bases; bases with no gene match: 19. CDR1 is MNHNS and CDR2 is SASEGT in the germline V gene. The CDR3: CASNFQGGGLGEQYF. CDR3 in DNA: TGTGCCAGCAATTTCCAAGGCGGGGGTTTGGGTGAGCAGTACTTC.

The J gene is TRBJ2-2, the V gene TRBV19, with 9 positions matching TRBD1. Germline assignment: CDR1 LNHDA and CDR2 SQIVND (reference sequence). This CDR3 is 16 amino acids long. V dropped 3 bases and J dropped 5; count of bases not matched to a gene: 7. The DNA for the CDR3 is TGTGCCAGTAGTATGGGACAGGGTCGAGTGACCGGGGAGCTGTTTTTT. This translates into CASSMGQGRVTGELFF. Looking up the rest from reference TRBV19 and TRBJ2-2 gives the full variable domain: DGGITQSPKYLFRKEGQNVTLSCEQNLNHDAMYWYRQDPGQGLRLIYYSQIVNDFQKGDIAEGYSVSREKKESFPLTVTSAQKNPTAFYLCASSMGQGRVTGELFFGEGSRLTVL.

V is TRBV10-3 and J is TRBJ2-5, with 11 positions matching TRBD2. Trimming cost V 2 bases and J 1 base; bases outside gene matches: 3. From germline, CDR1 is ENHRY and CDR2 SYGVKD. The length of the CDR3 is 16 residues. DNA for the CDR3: TGTGCCATCAGTGAGCGGCTAGCGGGGGGCCAAGAGACCCAGTACTTC. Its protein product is CAISERLAGGQETQYF.

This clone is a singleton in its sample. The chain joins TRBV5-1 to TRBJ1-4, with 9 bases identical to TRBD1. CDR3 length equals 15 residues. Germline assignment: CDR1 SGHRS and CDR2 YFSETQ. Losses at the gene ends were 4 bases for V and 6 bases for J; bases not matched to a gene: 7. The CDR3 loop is CASSTATGGYEKLFF. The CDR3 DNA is TGCGCCAGCAGCACGGCGACAGGGGGTTATGAAAAACTGTTTTTT.

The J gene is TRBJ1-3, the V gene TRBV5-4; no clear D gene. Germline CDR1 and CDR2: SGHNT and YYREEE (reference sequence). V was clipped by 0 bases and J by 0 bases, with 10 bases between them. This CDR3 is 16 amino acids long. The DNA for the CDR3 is TGTGCCAGCAGCTTGGACGGAGGCAGCTCTGGAAACACCATATATTTT. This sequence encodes CASSLDGGSSGNTIYF. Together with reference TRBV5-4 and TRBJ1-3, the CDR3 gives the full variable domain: ETGVTQSPTHLIKTRGQQVTLRCSSQSGHNTVSWYQQALGQGPQFIFQYYREEENGRGNFPPRFSGLQFPNYSSELNVNALELDDSALYLCASSLDGGSSGNTIYFGEGSWLTVV.